Included here is one T cell receptor beta chain sequence, with context. This sample stems from a study of blood T cell repertoires in COVID-19. Study summary: Nucleic acid was either cDNA or gDNA, and it came from T cells, B-cell-depleted T cells, or PBMCs.

In the original processing: Estimation of nucleated cell counts relied on the amplification of reference gene primers. Sequencing was performed with immunoSEQ multiplex PCR; in TCRdb, only in-frame clones are kept and a portion is missing. Clone size and the V and J calls come from that table; the DNA yielded D and trimming. The table records hundreds of thousands of clones, around 88% of them present only once. With 5 bases clipped from V and 8 bases from J, the junction kept 7 bases outside the gene matches. The CDR3 length is 15 residues. In germline, CDR1 is SNHLY, CDR2 FYNNEI. This clonotype originated in a woman aged 50 to 60 with COVID-19, enrolled during active disease. The sequenced sample was peripheral blood. The chain recombines TRBV2 with TRBJ1-6; TRBD1 matches 9 bases. CDR3 protein: CASSHGTGLDSPLHF. The CDR3 DNA reads TGTGCCAGCAGTCACGGGACAGGGCTCGATTCACCCCTCCACTTT.